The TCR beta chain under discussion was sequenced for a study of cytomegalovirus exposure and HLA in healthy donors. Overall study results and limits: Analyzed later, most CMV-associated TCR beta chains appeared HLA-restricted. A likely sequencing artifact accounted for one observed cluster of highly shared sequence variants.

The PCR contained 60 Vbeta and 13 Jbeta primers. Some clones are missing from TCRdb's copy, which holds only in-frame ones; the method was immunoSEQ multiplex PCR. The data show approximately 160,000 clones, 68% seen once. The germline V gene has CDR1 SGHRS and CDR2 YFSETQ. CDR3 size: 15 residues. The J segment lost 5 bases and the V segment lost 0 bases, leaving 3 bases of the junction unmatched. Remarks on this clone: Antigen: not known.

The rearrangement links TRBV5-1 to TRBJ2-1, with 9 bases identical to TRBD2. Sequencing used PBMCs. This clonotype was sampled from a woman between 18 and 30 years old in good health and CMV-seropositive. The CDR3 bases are TGCGCCAGCAGCTTGGATCTAGCGGGAAACAATGAGCAGTTCTTC. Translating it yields CASSLDLAGNNEQFF.